One and the same sample provided the 22 T cell receptor beta chains below, sequenced in a study of T cells in Graves' hyperthyroidism and ophthalmopathy. Using RNA transcripts as the source, TCR beta CDR3 regions were amplified. TCR CDR3 underwent first-round RT-PCR with the HTBI primer set. Using its own MiXCR run on the multiplex PCR reads, TCRdb lists one record per CDR3 protein. Found here are around 240,000 distinct CDR3 sequences, more than 14% of them singletons; the top ten hold roughly 13%. Sequencing used blood. These TCRs come from a middle-aged woman with Graves' hyperthyroidism that later progressed to Graves' ophthalmopathy.

The chain is built from TRBV6-5 and TRBJ1-3; the D is unclear. Germline V gives CDR1 MNHEY, CDR2 SVGAGI. V was pared by 2 bases and J by 0 bases, with 8 bases between. The CDR3 length is 15 residues. The CDR3 DNA is TGTGCCAGCAGTTACGTTCCGATCTCTGGAAACACCATATATTTT. It is translated as CASSYVPISGNTIYF.

The chain joins TRBV20-1 to TRBJ1-3; D gene uncertain. Trimming stripped 0 bases from V and 1 base from J, with 7 bases between. This CDR3 has 14 residues. In germline, CDR1 is DFQATT, CDR2 SNEGSKA (reference sequence). The DNA for the CDR3 is TGCAGTGCTAGAGATTCAACTTCTGGAAACACCATATATTTT. This encodes CSARDSTSGNTIYF.

The chain combines TRBV4-1 with TRBJ2-3, with 11 bases lining up with TRBD1. This CDR3 spans 18 amino acids. V shed 0 bases, J shed 4 bases, and the junction held 9 bases outside the gene matches. Germline V gene data show CDR1 as MGHRA and CDR2 as YSYEKL. The CDR3 is CASSQDVRTGGFADTQYF. Here the CDR3 DNA reads TGCGCCAGCAGCCAAGATGTGAGGACAGGGGGCTTCGCAGATACGCAGTATTTT.

The rearrangement uses TRBV20-1 and TRBJ2-7, with 12 bases that match TRBD2. J gave up 1 base and V 6 bases, and 7 bases lay outside the gene matches. Germline V CDR1 and CDR2: DFQATT, SNEGSKA (reference sequence). The CDR3 length is 15 residues. This CDR3 is CSALTSGSRSYEQYF. CDR3 nucleotides: TGCAGTGCACTGACTAGCGGGAGTAGGTCCTACGAGCAGTACTTC.

V and J are TRBV12-3 or TRBV12-4 and TRBJ2-5; 15 nucleotides align to TRBD2. The CDR3 runs 17 residues. The V and J ends lost 6 bases and 3 bases, in that order; junction bases with no gene match: 8. CDR3 nucleotide sequence: TGTGCCAGCAGCCCCGGGACTAGCGGGAGGCAGAAAGAGACCCAGTACTTC. It yields the protein CASSPGTSGRQKETQYF.

This clonotype came up a few times. This may stem from a read error, because a much larger clone lies one nucleotide away. The chain carries TRBV18 and TRBJ1-4, with D possibly being TRBD1 (6 bases). Trimming cost V 3 bases and J 3 bases, with 11 bases left between them. Germline CDR1 is KGHSH and CDR2 is LQKENI. This CDR3 comprises 15 residues. The chain's CDR3 is CASSPLGGSNEKLFF. CDR3 DNA: TGTGCCAGCTCACCGCTAGGGGGGTCTAATGAAAAACTGTTTTTT.

This clonotype appeared many times. The chain carries TRBV7-2 and TRBJ2-2; 11 nucleotides match TRBD2. Per germline, CDR1 SGHTA and CDR2 FQGNSA. J was trimmed by 0 bases and V by 6 bases; bases with no gene match: 3. The CDR3 spans 16 residues. The CDR3 nucleotides read TGTGCCAGCAGACGTAGCGGGAGGGCGAACACCGGGGAGCTGTTTTTT. It is translated as CASRRSGRANTGELFF.

Comment on this clonotype: A read error is possible here, since a much larger clone lies one base away. V usage is TRBV5-1 and J usage is TRBJ1-6; D gene uncertain. V lost 1 base to trimming and J lost 7 bases, with 9 bases between them. This CDR3 is 14 amino acids long. Germline V CDR1 and CDR2: SGHRS, YFSETQ. This CDR3 reads CASSLRDLNSPLHF. The CDR3 DNA is TGCGCCAGCAGCTTGAGAGACTTAAATTCACCCCTCCACTTT.

This clonotype was observed many times. The chain has TRBV28 and TRBJ1-3; a possible D gene is TRBD1 (6 bases). The V end was cut by 3 bases, the J end by 4 bases, with 13 bases between. The CDR3 sequence is 15 residues long. Per the germline V gene, CDR1 is MDHEN and CDR2 is SYDVKM. CDR3 loop: CASSLGGPLGNTIYF. The DNA of the CDR3 is TGTGCCAGCAGTTTGGGGGGGCCTTTAGGAAACACCATATATTTT.

This clonotype was recorded at least ten times. The genes are TRBV24-1 and TRBJ2-2; D unresolved. Per the germline V gene, CDR1 is KGHDR and CDR2 is SFDVKD. V was trimmed by 0 bases and J by 6 bases, leaving 7 bases between them. This CDR3 has 14 residues. The CDR3 DNA reads TGTGCCACCAGTGATTTGAGGGTCTCCGGGGAGCTGTTTTTT. Its protein is CATSDLRVSGELFF.

This clonotype was seen repeatedly, ten times or more. The chain employs TRBV5-1 and TRBJ2-3; 7 bases map to TRBD1. This CDR3 region has 14 residues. Germline V lookup: CDR1 SGHRS, CDR2 YFSETQ. V was pared by 4 bases and J by 2 bases, with 4 bases of the junction left unmatched. As DNA, the CDR3 is TGCGCCAGCAGCAGGGACAGCCACACAGATACGCAGTATTTT. It codes for CASSRDSHTDTQYF.

This clonotype was detected a few times. A single base separates this from a much larger clone, so it may be a read error. Since no conserved phenylalanine or tryptophan closes the CDR3, a read error is the likely cause. The chain carries TRBV19 and TRBJ1-1; D is perhaps TRBD1 (5 bases). Trimming cost V 6 bases and J 0 bases, with 8 bases left between them. The germline V gene encodes CDR1 LNHDA and CDR2 SQIVND (reference sequence). The CDR3 is made up of 13 amino acids. As DNA, the CDR3 is TGTGCCAGTAGGTGGGGCATGAACACTGAAGCTTTCTCT. Residues: CASRWGMNTEAFS.

V and J are TRBV2 and TRBJ1-4; D not resolved. V shed 2 bases and J shed 0 bases, with 7 bases lying between them. Germline-derived CDR1 and CDR2 are SNHLY and FYNNEI. This CDR3 has 15 residues. CDR3 nucleotides: TGTGCCAGCAGTGAAATGTCCGCAACTAATGAAAAACTGTTTTTT. Protein sequence: CASSEMSATNEKLFF.

CDR3 residues: CASSHITYEQYF. CDR3 bases: TGTGCCAGCAGCCATATAACCTACGAGCAGTACTTC. The rearrangement links TRBV5-5 to TRBJ2-7; D unresolved. Trimming shortened V by 4 bases and J by 2 bases, and 7 bases separated the two germline ends. CDR1 is SGHKS and CDR2 is YYEKEE in the germline V gene (reference sequence). The CDR3 consists of 12 residues.

This clonotype was recorded many times. This chain connects TRBV19 to TRBJ1-5, with unresolved D. Trimming pared 3 bases from V and 1 base from J, leaving 7 bases between. This CDR3 is 14 amino acids long. Germline V gene lookup returns CDR1 LNHDA and CDR2 SQIVND (reference sequence). The CDR3 DNA reads TGTGCCAGTAGTATTATAGGGAGCAATCAGCCCCAGCATTTT. As protein: CASSIIGSNQPQHF. Full variable domain (rest looked up from reference TRBV19 and TRBJ1-5): DGGITQSPKYLFRKEGQNVTLSCEQNLNHDAMYWYRQDPGQGLRLIYYSQIVNDFQKGDIAEGYSVSREKKESFPLTVTSAQKNPTAFYLCASSIIGSNQPQHFGDGTRLSIL.

There are many counts of this clonotype. J is TRBJ2-7 and V is TRBV10-3, with 8 positions matching TRBD2. Germline loops: CDR1 ENHRY, CDR2 SYGVKD. This CDR3 spans 15 amino acids. The ends lost 3 bases at V and 0 bases at J; junction bases unmatched: 4. The CDR3 spells CAISEGSGSSYEQYF. CDR3 coding DNA: TGTGCCATCAGTGAAGGGAGCGGGAGCTCCTACGAGCAGTACTTC.

This clonotype was found many times. This sequence joins TRBV28 and TRBJ2-1, with D maybe TRBD1 (6 bases). CDR3 length: 14 residues. Trimming cost V 6 bases and J 2 bases, with 11 bases left between them. Germline V gene sequence: CDR1 MDHEN, CDR2 SYDVKM. CDR3 loop: CASRGQRTYNEQFF. The CDR3 DNA reads as TGTGCCAGCAGAGGACAGCGGACCTACAATGAGCAGTTCTTC.

Many counts were recorded for this clonotype. The rearrangement links TRBV28 to TRBJ1-6; D gene ambiguous. The V gene's germline CDR1 is MDHEN and CDR2 SYDVKM. The CDR3 runs to 12 residues. Trimming stripped 3 bases from V and 10 bases from J, with 7 bases between. Here the CDR3 reads CASSFRNSPLHF. In DNA form, the CDR3 reads TGTGCCAGCAGTTTTCGAAACTCACCCCTCCACTTT.

The CDR3: CASSLATGRYNEQFF. The CDR3 DNA reads as TGTGCCAGCAGCTTAGCGACAGGGCGCTACAATGAGCAGTTCTTC. The rearrangement uses TRBV7-9 and TRBJ2-1, with 7 bases that match TRBD1. V lost 0 bases to trimming and J lost 3 bases; unmatched junction nucleotides: 2. The CDR3 contains 15 residues. The germline V gene has CDR1 SEHNR and CDR2 FQNEAQ (reference sequence).

V usage is TRBV24-1 and J usage is TRBJ2-7, with a weak D call TRBD1 (5 bases). Trimming shortened V by 7 bases and J by 6 bases, and 12 bases separated the two germline ends. This CDR3 has 12 residues. CDR1 and CDR2 from the germline V gene are KGHDR and SFDVKD. The CDR3 loop reads CATRGLPLEQYF. Here the CDR3 DNA reads TGTGCCACCAGGGGGCTCCCACTCGAGCAGTACTTC.

This clonotype was detected ten times or more. The chain has TRBV6-1 and TRBJ2-3; D gene ambiguous. The V end lost 6 bases, the J end lost 6 bases, and 7 bases lay between the germline ends. From germline, CDR1 is MNHNS and CDR2 SASEGT. The CDR3 has 11 amino acids. In nucleotides, the CDR3 is TGTGCCAGCAGCATGGGGGATACGCAGTATTTT. This sequence encodes CASSMGDTQYF.

This clonotype was counted only a few times. The chain has TRBV20-1 and TRBJ2-2; TRBD2 matches at 9 bases. Germline CDR1 is DFQATT and CDR2 is SNEGSKA (reference sequence). The CDR3 is 16 residues long. The CDR3 DNA sequence: TGCACCGACGGACTAGCGCAACTAGGAGGCACCGGGGAGCTGTTTTTT. Its translation is CTDGLAQLGGTGELFF.